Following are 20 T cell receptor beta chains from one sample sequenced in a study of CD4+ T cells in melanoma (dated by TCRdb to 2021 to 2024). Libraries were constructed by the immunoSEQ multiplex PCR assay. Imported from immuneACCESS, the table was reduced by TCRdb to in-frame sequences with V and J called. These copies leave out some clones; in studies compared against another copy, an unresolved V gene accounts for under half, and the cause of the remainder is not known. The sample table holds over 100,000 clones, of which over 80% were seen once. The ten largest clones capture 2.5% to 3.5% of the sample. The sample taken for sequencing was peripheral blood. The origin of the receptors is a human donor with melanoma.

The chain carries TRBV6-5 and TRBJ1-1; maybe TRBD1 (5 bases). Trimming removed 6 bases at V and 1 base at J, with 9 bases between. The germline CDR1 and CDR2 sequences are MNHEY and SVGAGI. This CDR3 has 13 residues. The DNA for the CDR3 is TGTGCCAGCAGCAGGGTAGCGAACACTGAAGCTTTCTTT. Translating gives CASSRVANTEAFF.

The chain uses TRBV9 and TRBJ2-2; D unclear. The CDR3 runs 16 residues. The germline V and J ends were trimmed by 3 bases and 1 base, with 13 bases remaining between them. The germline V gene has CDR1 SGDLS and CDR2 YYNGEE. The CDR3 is CASSARMNRNTGELFF. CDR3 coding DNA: TGTGCCAGCAGCGCCCGGATGAACAGGAACACCGGGGAGCTGTTTTTT.

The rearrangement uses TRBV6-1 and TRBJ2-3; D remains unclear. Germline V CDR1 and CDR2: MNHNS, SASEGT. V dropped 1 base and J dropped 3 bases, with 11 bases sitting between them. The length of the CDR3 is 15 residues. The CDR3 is CASSEGASVTDTQYF. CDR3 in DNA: TGTGCCAGCAGTGAAGGGGCGTCAGTAACAGATACGCAGTATTTT.

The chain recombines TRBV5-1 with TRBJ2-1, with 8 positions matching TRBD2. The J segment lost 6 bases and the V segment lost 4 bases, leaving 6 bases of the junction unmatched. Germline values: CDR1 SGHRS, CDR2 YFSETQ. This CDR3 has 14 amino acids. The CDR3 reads CASSEGLVGNEQFF. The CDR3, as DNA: TGCGCCAGCAGCGAGGGACTAGTGGGCAATGAGCAGTTCTTC.

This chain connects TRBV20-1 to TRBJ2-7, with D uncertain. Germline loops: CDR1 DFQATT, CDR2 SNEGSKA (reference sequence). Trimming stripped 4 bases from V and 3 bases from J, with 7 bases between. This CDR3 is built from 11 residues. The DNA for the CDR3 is TGCAGTGCTAATCAAAACTACGAGCAGTACTTC. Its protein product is CSANQNYEQYF.

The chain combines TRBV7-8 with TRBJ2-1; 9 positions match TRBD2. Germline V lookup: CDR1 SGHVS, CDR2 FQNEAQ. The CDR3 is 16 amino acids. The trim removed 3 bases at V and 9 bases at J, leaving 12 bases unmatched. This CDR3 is CASSFSPGGGAGEQFF. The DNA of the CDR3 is TGTGCCAGCAGCTTTAGTCCTGGCGGGGGGGCGGGTGAGCAGTTCTTC.

CDR3 DNA: TGCGCCAGCAGCTTGAAAAGACAGGGAAACGCTGAAGCTTTCTTT. This encodes CASSLKRQGNAEAFF. The rearrangement joins TRBV5-1 to TRBJ1-1, with 7 nucleotides matching TRBD1. From germline, CDR1 is SGHRS and CDR2 YFSETQ. Trimming at V came to 1 base and at J to 6 bases, leaving 9 bases not matched to a gene. This CDR3 contains 15 residues.

The CDR3 bases are TGTGCCAGCAGCCGGATAGCGGGGACTAGCACAGATACGCAGTATTTT. Its translation is CASSRIAGTSTDTQYF. The chain is built from TRBV11-2 and TRBJ2-3; 8 bases agree with TRBD2. CDR3 length equals 16 residues. V was pared by 5 bases and J by 0 bases, with 7 bases of the junction left unmatched. CDR1 and CDR2 from the germline V gene are SGHAT and FQNNGV. Complete variable domain (other parts from reference TRBV11-2 and TRBJ2-3): EAGVAQSPRYKIIEKRQSVAFWCNPISGHATLYWYQQILGQGPKLLIQFQNNGVVDDSQLPKDRFSAERLKGVDSTLKIQPAKLEDSAVYLCASSRIAGTSTDTQYFGPGTRLTVL.

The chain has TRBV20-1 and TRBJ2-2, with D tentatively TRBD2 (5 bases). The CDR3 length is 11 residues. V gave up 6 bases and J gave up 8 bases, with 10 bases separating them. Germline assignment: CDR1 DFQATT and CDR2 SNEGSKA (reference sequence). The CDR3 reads CSARGPGELFF. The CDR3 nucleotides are TGCAGTGCGCGAGGGCCGGGGGAGCTGTTTTTT.

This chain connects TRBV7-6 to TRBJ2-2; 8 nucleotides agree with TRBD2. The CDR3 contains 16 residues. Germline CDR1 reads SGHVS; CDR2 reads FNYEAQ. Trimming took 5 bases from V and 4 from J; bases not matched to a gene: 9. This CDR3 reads CASSLPGGVSTGELFF. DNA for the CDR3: TGTGCCAGCAGCCTACCGGGGGGGGTTAGCACCGGGGAGCTGTTTTTT.

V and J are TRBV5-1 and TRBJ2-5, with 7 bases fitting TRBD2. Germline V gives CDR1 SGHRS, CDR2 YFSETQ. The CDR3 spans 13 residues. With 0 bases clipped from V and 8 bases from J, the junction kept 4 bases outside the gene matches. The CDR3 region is CASSLEIAGTQYF. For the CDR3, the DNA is TGCGCCAGCAGCTTGGAGATAGCGGGTACCCAGTACTTC.

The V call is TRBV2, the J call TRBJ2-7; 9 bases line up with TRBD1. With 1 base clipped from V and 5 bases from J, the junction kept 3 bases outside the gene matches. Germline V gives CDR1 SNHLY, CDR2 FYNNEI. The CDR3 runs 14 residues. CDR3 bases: TGTGCCAGCAGTGAAGACAGGGGGCACGACGAGCAGTACTTC. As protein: CASSEDRGHDEQYF.

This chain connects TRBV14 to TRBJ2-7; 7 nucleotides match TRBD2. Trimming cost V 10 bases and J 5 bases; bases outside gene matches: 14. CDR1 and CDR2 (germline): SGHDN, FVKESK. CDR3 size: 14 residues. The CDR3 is CAKTASGGSNEQYF. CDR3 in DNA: TGTGCCAAAACGGCTAGCGGAGGGTCCAACGAGCAGTACTTC.

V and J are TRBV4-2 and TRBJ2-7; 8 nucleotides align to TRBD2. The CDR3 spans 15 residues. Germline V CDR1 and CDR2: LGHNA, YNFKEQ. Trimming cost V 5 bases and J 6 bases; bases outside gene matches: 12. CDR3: CASSFDRGGGVEQYF. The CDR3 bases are TGTGCCAGCAGCTTCGACCGGGGGGGAGGGGTCGAGCAGTACTTC.

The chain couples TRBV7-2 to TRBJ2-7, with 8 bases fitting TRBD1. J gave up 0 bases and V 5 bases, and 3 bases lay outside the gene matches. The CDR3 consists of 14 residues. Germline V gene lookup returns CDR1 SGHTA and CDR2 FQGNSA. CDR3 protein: CASSIQGGSYEQYF. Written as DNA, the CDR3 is TGTGCCAGCAGCATACAGGGGGGCTCCTACGAGCAGTACTTC.

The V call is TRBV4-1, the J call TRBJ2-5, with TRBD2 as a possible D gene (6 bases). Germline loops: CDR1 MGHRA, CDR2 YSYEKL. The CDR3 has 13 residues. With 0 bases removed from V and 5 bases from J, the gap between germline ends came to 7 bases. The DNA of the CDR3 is TGCGCCAGCAGCCAAGACGGGAGTGAGACCCAGTACTTC. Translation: CASSQDGSETQYF.

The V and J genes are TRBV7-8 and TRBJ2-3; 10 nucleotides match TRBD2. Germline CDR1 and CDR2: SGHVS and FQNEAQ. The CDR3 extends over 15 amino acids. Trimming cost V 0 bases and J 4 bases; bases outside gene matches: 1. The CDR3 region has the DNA TGTGCCAGCAGCTTAGCCGGGACTAGCGCAGATACGCAGTATTTT. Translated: CASSLAGTSADTQYF.

The CDR3 region has the DNA TGTGCCAGTAGTATAGACCCCCGCGGGGGCACAGATACGCAGTATTTT. It codes for CASSIDPRGGTDTQYF. J is TRBJ2-3 and V is TRBV19; a weak D match, TRBD2 (6 bases). V was cut by 0 bases and J by 1 base, with 11 bases left in between. In germline, CDR1 is LNHDA, CDR2 SQIVND (reference sequence). The CDR3 has 16 residues.

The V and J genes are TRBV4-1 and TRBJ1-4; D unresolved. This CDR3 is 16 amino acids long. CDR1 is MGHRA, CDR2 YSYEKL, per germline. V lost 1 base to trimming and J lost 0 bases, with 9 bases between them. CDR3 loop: CASSQATAATNEKLFF. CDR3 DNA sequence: TGCGCCAGCAGCCAAGCTACAGCAGCAACTAATGAAAAACTGTTTTTT.

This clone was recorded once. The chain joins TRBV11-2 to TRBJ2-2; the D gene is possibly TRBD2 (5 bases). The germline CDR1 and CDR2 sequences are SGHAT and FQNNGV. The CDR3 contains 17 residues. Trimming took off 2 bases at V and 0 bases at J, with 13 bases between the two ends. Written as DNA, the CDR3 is TGTGCCAGCAGCTTACTACTGGCCGGGACGAACACCGGGGAGCTGTTTTTT. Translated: CASSLLLAGTNTGELFF.